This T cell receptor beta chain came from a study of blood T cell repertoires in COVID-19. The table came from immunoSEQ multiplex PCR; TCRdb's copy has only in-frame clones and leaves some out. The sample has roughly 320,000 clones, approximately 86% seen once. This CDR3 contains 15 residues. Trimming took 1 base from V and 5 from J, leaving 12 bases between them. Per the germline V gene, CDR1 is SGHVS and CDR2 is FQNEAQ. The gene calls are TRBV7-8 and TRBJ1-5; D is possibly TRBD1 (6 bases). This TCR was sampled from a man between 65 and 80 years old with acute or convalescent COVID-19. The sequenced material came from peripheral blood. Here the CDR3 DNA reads TGTGCCAGCAGCTTAGATCTGTACAGGGATCAGCCCCAGCATTTT. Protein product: CASSLDLYRDQPQHF.